This TCR beta chain was captured by sequencing in a study of T cell responses to AZD1222 COVID-19 vaccine. Study results and caveats: Breadth and depth of Spike-specific TCRs rose after two AZD1222 doses. Seropositive status at baseline applied to only five to seven AZD1222 recipients.

Worth noting for this clone: What it binds is unknown.

Assay: immunoSEQ multiplex PCR; the TCRdb copy retains only in-frame clones and omits some. This table holds some 150,000 clones, about nine tenths found once. Germline V gene sequence: CDR1 SGHVS, CDR2 FNYEAQ. V was pared by 6 bases and J by 1 base, with 16 bases of the junction left unmatched. There are 20 residues in the CDR3. The sequence derives from an adult in good health. The sequencing here drew on peripheral blood, taken on day 0 of MenACWY control vaccination. The genes are TRBV7-6 and TRBJ2-1; 12 nucleotides match TRBD2. In nucleotides, the CDR3 is TGTGCCAGCAGTGGGGAGGGGACTAGCGGGTACGGAAGATCCTACAATGAGCAGTTCTTC. It encodes CASSGEGTSGYGRSYNEQFF.